The 2 T cell receptor beta chains below were found in one sample sequenced in a study of radiation and T cells in renal cell carcinoma (dated by TCRdb to the early 2020s). The time point label corresponds to: baseline pretreatment blood. This specimen's treatment or condition label, interpreted: 15 Gy SBRT to primary tumor, nephrectomy 4 weeks later. Library construction relied on the immunoSEQ multiplex PCR assay. Here the immuneACCESS table is served through TCRdb, limited to in-frame sequences with V and J called. Missing clones are a known gap in these copies; in checked studies unresolved V genes cover under half, and the rest lacks a known reason. Counted in this sample were 85,000 to 100,000 clones; 70% to 90% of them appeared once. Of the sample, roughly 8% is held by the ten largest clones. The source was blood, collected from a patient whose treatment included radiotherapy and nephrectomy. The source of these receptors is a man aged 50 to 59 with renal cell carcinoma.

Comments on this clone: Other nucleotide sequences in the sample specify the same CDR3. The chain links TRBV9 to TRBJ2-7; TRBD2 aligns across 9 bases. This CDR3 is 15 amino acids long. The germline gives CDR1 SGDLS, CDR2 YYNGEE. The trim removed 0 bases at V and 2 bases at J, leaving 3 bases unmatched. DNA for the CDR3: TGTGCCAGCAGCGTAGGGGCGGGGGGGACCTACGAGCAGTACTTC. Protein: CASSVGAGGTYEQYF.

This clone was seen just once. CDR3 sequence (DNA): TGTGCCATCAGTGAGTCTAGAGGAGCGGTGGCCTCCTACAATGAGCAGTTCTTC. It yields the protein CAISESRGAVASYNEQFF. The chain links TRBV10-3 to TRBJ2-1, with D perhaps matching TRBD2 (5 bases). CDR1 is ENHRY and CDR2 is SYGVKD in the germline V gene. Trimming stripped 0 bases from V and 0 bases from J, with 15 bases between. The CDR3 spans 18 residues.